This TCR beta chain emerged from a study of T cells expressing NK-cell markers. In the study overall: Just one sequenced donor of eight was HCMV-seronegative, while seven were seropositive.

With respect to this clonotype: What it binds is not known.

After re-calling the 5' RACE reads, TCRdb lists one entry per CDR3 protein, DNA absent. Its listing shows 150,000 to 170,000 distinct CDR3 sequences. Study outcomes and limitations: Expanded NKG2C+ T cell clones had unclear HCMV specificity. In five to seven donors, dominant CD3+CD56+NKG2C+ clonotypes ranked among the top 10 CD8+ clonotypes.

Sequenced sample: blood T cells: a sorted CD56 or NKG2C T cell subset, CD4+ or CD8+ T cells, or bulk PBMC T cells (not recorded which). This TCR came from a woman in her forties or fifties in good health.

The CDR3 sequence: CASSLTGRPTKTGYQETQYF. The rearrangement joins TRBV5-1 to TRBJ2-5; checking the TCRdb D call of TRBD1 is not possible without DNA. Germline V gene sequence: CDR1 SGHRS, CDR2 YFSETQ. This CDR3 comprises 20 residues.